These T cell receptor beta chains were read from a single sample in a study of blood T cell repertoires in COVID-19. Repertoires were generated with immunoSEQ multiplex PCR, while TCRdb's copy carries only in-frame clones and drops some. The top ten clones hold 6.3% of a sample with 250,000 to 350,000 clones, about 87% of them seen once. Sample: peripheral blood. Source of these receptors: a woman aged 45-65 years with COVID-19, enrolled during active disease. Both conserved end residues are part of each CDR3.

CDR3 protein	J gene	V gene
CSAGGTEREKLFF	TRBJ1-4	TRBV29-1
CATSGPGTGGGNTQYF	TRBJ2-3	TRBV15
CASSSWDRGKDTQYF	TRBJ2-3	TRBV27
CASSPLVLSGNTIYF	TRBJ1-3	TRBV9
CASSQDGLAGGEQFF	TRBJ2-1	TRBV4-1
CASSLRTGYEKLFF	TRBJ1-4	TRBV11-2
CASSFSFYNEQFF	TRBJ2-1	TRBV12-3/TRBV12-4
CASSQPPRAGTAYGYTF	TRBJ1-2	TRBV23-1
CASSAWGTGGYNEQFF	TRBJ2-1	TRBV9
CASSAQLGDVGQPQHF	TRBJ1-5	TRBV5-6
CASSSILTEPYGYTF	TRBJ1-2	TRBV7-9
CASSYIPVSGGVTIQLFSYEQYF	TRBJ2-7	TRBV18
CASNSAAAGGETQYF	TRBJ2-5	TRBV2
CASSQDGGGGVYGYTF	TRBJ1-2	TRBV4-2
CASSAGVYNEKLFF	TRBJ1-4	TRBV4-1
CASSLPGQGRYEQYF	TRBJ2-7	TRBV18
CASSYSPQGLTEAFF	TRBJ1-1	TRBV6-5
CASRTPGQAASIVGYTF	TRBJ1-2	TRBV10-1
CASSQSPGLNTEAFF	TRBJ1-1	TRBV4-1
CASSRGQIYEQYF	TRBJ2-7	TRBV2
CASSEIVRYQPQHF	TRBJ1-5	TRBV2
CSVGTANTGELFF	TRBJ2-2	TRBV29-1
CASSLSTSGNEQFF	TRBJ2-1	TRBV27
CASTYGGGAAIYF	TRBJ1-3	TRBV7-2
CASSMSPRVEAFF	TRBJ1-1	TRBV19
CASSPRAGLAGGYEQYF	TRBJ2-7	TRBV13
CATSRFPGTSPNNEQFF	TRBJ2-1	TRBV15
CASNLLGGSSYNEQFF	TRBJ2-1	TRBV5-1
CASSLGQNTDTQYF	TRBJ2-3	TRBV7-2
CASSFTIGGAGYNSPLHF	TRBJ1-6	TRBV5-4
CASSLPVYNEQFF	TRBJ2-1	TRBV5-6
CASSLNSAGLAGETQYF	TRBJ2-5	TRBV5-8
CASRTGQVIEAFF	TRBJ1-1	TRBV6-5
CASSHDSLTEAFF	TRBJ1-1	TRBV18
CASSPNWVSDSPLHF	TRBJ1-6	TRBV18
CASSPAVGLAGRTNTGELFF	TRBJ2-2	TRBV5-4